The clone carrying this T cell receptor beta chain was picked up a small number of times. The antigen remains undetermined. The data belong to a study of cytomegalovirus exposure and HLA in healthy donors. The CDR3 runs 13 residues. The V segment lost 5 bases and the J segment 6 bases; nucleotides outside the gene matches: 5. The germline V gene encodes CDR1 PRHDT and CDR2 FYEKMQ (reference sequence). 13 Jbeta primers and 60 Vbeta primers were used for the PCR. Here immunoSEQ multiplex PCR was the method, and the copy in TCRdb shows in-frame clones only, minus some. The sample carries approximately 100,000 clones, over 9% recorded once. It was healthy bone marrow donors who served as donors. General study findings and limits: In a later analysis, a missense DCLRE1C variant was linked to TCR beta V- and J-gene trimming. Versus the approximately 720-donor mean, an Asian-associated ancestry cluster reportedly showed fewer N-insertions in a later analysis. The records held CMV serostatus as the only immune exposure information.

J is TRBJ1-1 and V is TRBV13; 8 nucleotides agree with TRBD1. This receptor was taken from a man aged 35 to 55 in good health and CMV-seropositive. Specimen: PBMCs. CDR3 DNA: TGTGCCAGCAGCCAACCGGACAGGGCTGAAGCTTTCTTT. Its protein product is CASSQPDRAEAFF.